This entry features one T cell receptor beta chain sequence. Trimming cost V 0 bases and J 0 bases, with 9 bases left between them. The CDR3 has 16 residues. CDR1 is LGHNA and CDR2 is YSLEER in the germline V gene. The data belong to a study of T cells after yellow fever vaccination. TCRdb re-called the 5' RACE reads through MiXCR, storing one row per CDR3 protein. Of about 630,000 distinct CDR3 sequences listed, approximately 13% are singletons. The TCR originated in a man aged 25-45 years who received the YFV17D yellow fever vaccine. The chain carries TRBV4-3 and TRBJ2-1; D might be TRBD2 (5 bases). The sequencing used PBMCs, collected on the day of the yellow fever booster vaccination. The CDR3 sequence: CASSQDQAVSYNEQFF. The CDR3 bases are TGCGCCAGCAGCCAAGATCAAGCGGTCTCCTACAATGAGCAGTTCTTC.